A selection of T cell receptor beta chains follows, all from one sample in a study of CD8 T cells in ankylosing spondylitis. Each CDR3 protein is one row after TCRdb ran MiXCR on the 5' RACE reads. The data hold approximately 440,000 distinct CDR3 sequences, with roughly 15% observed a single time. The material sequenced was blood, either unsorted or a sorted T cell fraction (not recorded which). The origin of the receptors is a male donor with ankylosing spondylitis. Both conserved end residues are part of each CDR3. Fields, in order: D gene, J gene, V gene, clone size, CDR3 DNA, CDR3 protein. A D gene is named only where the DNA matches it firmly. Clone sizes are given selectively: once, few, many, or a class where the clone is expanded.

D gene: NA; J gene: TRBJ2-7; V gene: TRBV9; clone size: NA; CDR3 DNA: TGTGCCAGCAGCGTAGGGGAGCGTAAGGGTGAGCAGTACTTC; CDR3 protein: CASSVGERKGEQYF
D gene: NA; J gene: TRBJ2-1; V gene: TRBV5-1; clone size: few; CDR3 DNA: TGCGCCAGCAGCAGGAGCGGGGACACCTACAATGAGCAGTTCTTC; CDR3 protein: CASSRSGDTYNEQFF
D gene: NA; J gene: TRBJ1-5; V gene: TRBV7-9; clone size: many; CDR3 DNA: TGTGCCAGCAGCCTCGGTAGTCTCCGTCAGCCCCAGCATTTT; CDR3 protein: CASSLGSLRQPQHF
D gene: NA; J gene: TRBJ2-5; V gene: TRBV7-9; clone size: few; CDR3 DNA: TGTGCCAGCAGCTTGAGGGGAGGGGGAGAAGAGACCCAGTACTTC; CDR3 protein: CASSLRGGGEETQYF
D gene: TRBD1; J gene: TRBJ2-1; V gene: TRBV12-3/TRBV12-4; clone size: NA; CDR3 DNA: TGTGCCAGCAGCCCCGGGACAGGGGTCTTCAATGAGCAGTTCTTC; CDR3 protein: CASSPGTGVFNEQFF
D gene: NA; J gene: TRBJ2-2; V gene: TRBV3-1; clone size: NA; CDR3 DNA: TGTGCCAGCAGCCCCATCCCCGGGGAGCTGTTTTTT; CDR3 protein: CASSPIPGELFF
D gene: NA; J gene: TRBJ2-3; V gene: TRBV4-1; clone size: many; CDR3 DNA: TGCGCCAGCAGCCAAACGGTGGGGGCGGCAGATACGCAGTATTTT; CDR3 protein: CASSQTVGAADTQYF
D gene: NA; J gene: TRBJ2-5; V gene: TRBV3-1; clone size: few; CDR3 DNA: TGTGCCAGCAGCCAAGAAGGGCCTTTAGGGACCCAGTACTTC; CDR3 protein: CASSQEGPLGTQYF
D gene: NA; J gene: TRBJ2-3; V gene: TRBV12-3/TRBV12-4; clone size: NA; CDR3 DNA: TGTGCCAGCATATATAGCGGATTCGGCACAGATACGCAGTATTTT; CDR3 protein: CASIYSGFGTDTQYF
D gene: TRBD2; J gene: TRBJ2-5; V gene: TRBV5-1; clone size: few; CDR3 DNA: TGCGCCAGCAGCTTGGTTCCAGCCGGGGGGGAGACCCAGTACTTC; CDR3 protein: CASSLVPAGGETQYF
D gene: TRBD2; J gene: TRBJ2-5; V gene: TRBV7-8; clone size: NA; CDR3 DNA: TGTGCCAGCAGCTTAAGGACTAGCGGGGGGGCCGCAGAGACCCAGTACTTC; CDR3 protein: CASSLRTSGGAAETQYF
D gene: NA; J gene: TRBJ1-1; V gene: TRBV12-3/TRBV12-4; clone size: few; CDR3 DNA: TGTGCCAGCAGTGCCTACGACCCGGGGAGGACTGAAGCTTTCTTT; CDR3 protein: CASSAYDPGRTEAFF
D gene: TRBD2; J gene: TRBJ2-1; V gene: TRBV6-2/TRBV6-3; clone size: NA; CDR3 DNA: TGTGCCATCCGGGACTATCCACATGAGCAGTTCTTC; CDR3 protein: CAIRDYPHEQFF
D gene: NA; J gene: TRBJ2-6; V gene: TRBV18; clone size: NA; CDR3 DNA: TGTGCCAGCCTCTCACTCCTCACGGGATCTGGGGCCAACGTCCTGACTTTC; CDR3 protein: CASLSLLTGSGANVLTF
D gene: TRBD1; J gene: TRBJ2-2; V gene: TRBV3-1; clone size: NA; CDR3 DNA: TGTGCCAGCAGCCCAAGGGCCGGGACAGGGAACACCGGGGAGCTGTTTTTT; CDR3 protein: CASSPRAGTGNTGELFF
D gene: NA; J gene: TRBJ1-1; V gene: TRBV18; clone size: few; CDR3 DNA: TGTGCCAGCTCACCACCTTCGGGAATGAACACTGAAGCTTTCTTT; CDR3 protein: CASSPPSGMNTEAFF
D gene: NA; J gene: TRBJ2-7; V gene: TRBV7-3; clone size: NA; CDR3 DNA: TGTGCCAGCAGCCCTCAGGGTCTTTGGAACGAGCAGTACTTC; CDR3 protein: CASSPQGLWNEQYF
D gene: NA; J gene: TRBJ2-1; V gene: TRBV6-1; clone size: NA; CDR3 DNA: TGTGCCAGCACGTGGGGCAATGAGCAGTTCTTC; CDR3 protein: CASTWGNEQFF
D gene: TRBD1; J gene: TRBJ2-3; V gene: TRBV29-1; clone size: few; CDR3 DNA: TGCAGCGTTGTAGCCCCGGGACAGGGGTACACAGATACGCAGTATTTT; CDR3 protein: CSVVAPGQGYTDTQYF
D gene: TRBD1; J gene: TRBJ2-6; V gene: TRBV5-1; clone size: few; CDR3 DNA: TGCGCCAGCGGACAGGGTGACTCTGGGGCCAACGTCCTGACTTTC; CDR3 protein: CASGQGDSGANVLTF
D gene: NA; J gene: TRBJ2-3; V gene: TRBV5-1; clone size: NA; CDR3 DNA: TGCGCCAACAGCCCAGGTAGCGGCACAGATACGCAGTATTTT; CDR3 protein: CANSPGSGTDTQYF
D gene: TRBD1; J gene: TRBJ1-5; V gene: TRBV6-1; clone size: few; CDR3 DNA: TGTGCCAGCAGCTCGGGACAGCTGAGTCTACAGCCCCAGCATTTT; CDR3 protein: CASSSGQLSLQPQHF
D gene: TRBD1; J gene: TRBJ1-2; V gene: TRBV7-9; clone size: NA; CDR3 DNA: TGTGCCAGCAGCTTAACAGGGGCGGGCTATGGCTACACCTTC; CDR3 protein: CASSLTGAGYGYTF
D gene: TRBD2; J gene: TRBJ2-3; V gene: TRBV5-1; clone size: NA; CDR3 DNA: TGCGCCAGCAGCTTGAGCGGGGGGCCAGATACGCAGTATTTT; CDR3 protein: CASSLSGGPDTQYF
D gene: NA; J gene: TRBJ1-1; V gene: TRBV18; clone size: few; CDR3 DNA: TGTGCCAGCTCACCAGATATAGTGGCAGGCCTTGGCACTGAAGCTTTCTTT; CDR3 protein: CASSPDIVAGLGTEAFF
D gene: TRBD1; J gene: TRBJ1-1; V gene: TRBV10-3; clone size: few; CDR3 DNA: TGTGCCATCAGCGTCGGGCCAGGGGGTCCCACTGAAGCTTTCTTT; CDR3 protein: CAISVGPGGPTEAFF
D gene: TRBD2; J gene: TRBJ2-1; V gene: TRBV27; clone size: NA; CDR3 DNA: TGTGCCAGCACAACTAGCGAGAATGAGCAGTTCTTC; CDR3 protein: CASTTSENEQFF
D gene: TRBD1; J gene: TRBJ1-5; V gene: TRBV6-2/TRBV6-3; clone size: NA; CDR3 DNA: TGTGCCAGCAGTAGACCTGGGACAGGAAATCAGCCCCAGCATTTT; CDR3 protein: CASSRPGTGNQPQHF
D gene: TRBD1; J gene: TRBJ2-7; V gene: TRBV20-1; clone size: many; CDR3 DNA: TGCAGTGCTATCGCCCGGGACAGGGTCTACGAGCAGTACTTC; CDR3 protein: CSAIARDRVYEQYF
D gene: TRBD1; J gene: TRBJ1-2; V gene: TRBV29-1; clone size: NA; CDR3 DNA: TGCAGCGTCGGACCGGGACAGGGGATCTATGGCTACACCTTC; CDR3 protein: CSVGPGQGIYGYTF
D gene: NA; J gene: TRBJ1-5; V gene: TRBV12-3/TRBV12-4; clone size: many; CDR3 DNA: TGTGCCAGCAGTTTGGGGGCGGGGGGCAGCAATCAGCCCCAGCATTTT; CDR3 protein: CASSLGAGGSNQPQHF